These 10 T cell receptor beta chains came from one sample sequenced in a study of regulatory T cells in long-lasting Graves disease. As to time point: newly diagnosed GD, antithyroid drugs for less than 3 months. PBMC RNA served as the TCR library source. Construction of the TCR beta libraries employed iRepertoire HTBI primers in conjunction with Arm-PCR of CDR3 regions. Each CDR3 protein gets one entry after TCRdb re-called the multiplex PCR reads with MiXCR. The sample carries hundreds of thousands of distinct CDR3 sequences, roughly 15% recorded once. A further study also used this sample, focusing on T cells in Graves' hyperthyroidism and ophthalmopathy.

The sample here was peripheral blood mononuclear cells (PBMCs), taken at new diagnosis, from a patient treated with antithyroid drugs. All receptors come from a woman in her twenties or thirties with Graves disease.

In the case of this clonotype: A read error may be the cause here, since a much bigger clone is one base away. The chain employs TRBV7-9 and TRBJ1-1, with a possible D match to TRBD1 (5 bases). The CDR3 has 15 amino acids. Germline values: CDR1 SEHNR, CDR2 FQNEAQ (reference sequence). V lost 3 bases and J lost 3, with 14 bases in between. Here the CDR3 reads CASSFSGRGDTEAFF. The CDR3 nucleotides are TGTGCCAGCAGCTTTAGCGGACGGGGGGACACTGAAGCTTTCTTT.

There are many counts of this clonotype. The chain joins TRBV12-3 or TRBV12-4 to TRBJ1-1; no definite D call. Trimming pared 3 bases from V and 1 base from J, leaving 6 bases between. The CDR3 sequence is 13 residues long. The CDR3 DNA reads TGTGCCAGCAGTTTTTCATCGAACACTGAAGCTTTCTTT. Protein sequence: CASSFSSNTEAFF.

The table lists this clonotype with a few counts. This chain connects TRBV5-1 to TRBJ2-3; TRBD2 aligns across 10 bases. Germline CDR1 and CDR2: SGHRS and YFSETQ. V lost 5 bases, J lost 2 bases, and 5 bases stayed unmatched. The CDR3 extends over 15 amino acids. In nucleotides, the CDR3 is TGCGCCAGCAGGGAAGCGGGAGGGTTCACAGATACGCAGTATTTT. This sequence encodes CASREAGGFTDTQYF.

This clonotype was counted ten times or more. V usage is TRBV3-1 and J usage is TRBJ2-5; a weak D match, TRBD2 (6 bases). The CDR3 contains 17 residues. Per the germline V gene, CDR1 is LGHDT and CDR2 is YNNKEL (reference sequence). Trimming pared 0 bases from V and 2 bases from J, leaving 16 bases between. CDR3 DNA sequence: TGTGCCAGCAGCCAAGATCCACCGGGAGCGTTACAAGAGACCCAGTACTTC. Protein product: CASSQDPPGALQETQYF.

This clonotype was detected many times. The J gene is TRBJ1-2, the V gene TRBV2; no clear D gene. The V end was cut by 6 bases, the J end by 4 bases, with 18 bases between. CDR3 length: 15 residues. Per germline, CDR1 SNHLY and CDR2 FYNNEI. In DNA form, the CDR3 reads TGTGCCAGCAGCGGACGGAAGACCCCAATCTATGGCTACACCTTC. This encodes CASSGRKTPIYGYTF.

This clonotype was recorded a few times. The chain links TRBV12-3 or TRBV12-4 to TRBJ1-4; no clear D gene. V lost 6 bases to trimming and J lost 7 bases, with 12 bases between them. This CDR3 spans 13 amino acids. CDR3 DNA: TGTGCCAGCAGCTCGCGGTTGGGTGAAAAACTGTTTTTT. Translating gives CASSSRLGEKLFF.

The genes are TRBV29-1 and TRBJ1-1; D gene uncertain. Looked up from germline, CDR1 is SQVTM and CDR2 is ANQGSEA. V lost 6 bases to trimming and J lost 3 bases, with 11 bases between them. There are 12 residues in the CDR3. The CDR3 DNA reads TGCAGCGTCCGCCGCCCCGACACTGAAGCTTTCTTT. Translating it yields CSVRRPDTEAFF.

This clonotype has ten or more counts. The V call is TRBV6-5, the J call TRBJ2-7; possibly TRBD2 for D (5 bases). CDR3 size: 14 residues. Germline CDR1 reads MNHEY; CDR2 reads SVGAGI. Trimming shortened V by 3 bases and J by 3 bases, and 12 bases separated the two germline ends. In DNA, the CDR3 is TGTGCCAGCAGTTATGGGGAGCGGAACTACGAGCAGTACTTC. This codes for CASSYGERNYEQYF.

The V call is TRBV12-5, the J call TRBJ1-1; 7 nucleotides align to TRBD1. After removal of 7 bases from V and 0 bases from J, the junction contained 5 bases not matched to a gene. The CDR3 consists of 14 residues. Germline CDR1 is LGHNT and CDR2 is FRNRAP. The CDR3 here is CASASGQLNTEAFF. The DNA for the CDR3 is TGTGCTAGTGCCTCGGGACAGCTGAACACTGAAGCTTTCTTT.

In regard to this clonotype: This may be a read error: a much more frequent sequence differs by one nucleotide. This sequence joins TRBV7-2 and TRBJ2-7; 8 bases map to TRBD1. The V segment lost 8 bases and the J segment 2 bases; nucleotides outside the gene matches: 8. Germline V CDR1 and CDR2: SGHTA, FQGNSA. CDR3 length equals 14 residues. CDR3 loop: CASGRQGQAYEQYF. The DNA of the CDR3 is TGTGCCAGCGGCCGACAGGGACAGGCCTACGAGCAGTACTTC.